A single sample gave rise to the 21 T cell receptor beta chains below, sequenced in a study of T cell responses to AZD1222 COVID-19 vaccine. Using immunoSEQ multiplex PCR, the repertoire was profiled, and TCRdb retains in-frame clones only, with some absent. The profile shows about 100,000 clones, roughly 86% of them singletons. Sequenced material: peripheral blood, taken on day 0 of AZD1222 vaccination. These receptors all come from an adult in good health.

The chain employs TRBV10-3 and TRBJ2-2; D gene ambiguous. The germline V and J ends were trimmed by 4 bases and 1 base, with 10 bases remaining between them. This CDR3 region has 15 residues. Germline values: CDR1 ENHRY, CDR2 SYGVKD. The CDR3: CAISGSAVNTGELFF. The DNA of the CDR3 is TGTGCCATCAGTGGATCGGCAGTGAACACCGGGGAGCTGTTTTTT.

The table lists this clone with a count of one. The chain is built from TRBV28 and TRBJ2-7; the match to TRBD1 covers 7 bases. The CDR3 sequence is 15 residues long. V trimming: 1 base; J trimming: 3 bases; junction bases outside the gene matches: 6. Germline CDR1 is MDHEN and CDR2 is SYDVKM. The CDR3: CASSLSDRELYEQYF. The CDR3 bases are TGTGCCAGCAGTTTATCCGACAGGGAACTCTACGAGCAGTACTTC.

CDR3 residues: CASSSGQGMIKQYF. The CDR3 bases are TGTGCCAGCAGTTCTGGACAGGGAATGATCAAGCAGTACTTC. The V gene is TRBV28, the J gene TRBJ2-7, with 8 bases lining up with TRBD1. Germline CDR1 and CDR2: MDHEN and SYDVKM. V lost 4 bases and J lost 8; bases outside the gene matches: 10. This CDR3 contains 14 residues.

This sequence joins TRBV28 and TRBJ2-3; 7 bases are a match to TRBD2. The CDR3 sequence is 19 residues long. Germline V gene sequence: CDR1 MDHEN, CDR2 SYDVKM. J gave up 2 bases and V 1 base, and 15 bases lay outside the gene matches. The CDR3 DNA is TGTGCCAGCAGTTTATCCGCGCTAGGCGGGGGTGCCTACACAGATACGCAGTATTTT. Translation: CASSLSALGGGAYTDTQYF. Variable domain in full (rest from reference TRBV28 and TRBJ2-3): DVKVTQSSRYLVKRTGEKVFLECVQDMDHENMFWYRQDPGLGLRLIYFSYDVKMKEKGDIPEGYSVSREKKERFSLILESASTNQTSMYLCASSLSALGGGAYTDTQYFGPGTRLTVL.

The CDR3 bases are TGTGCCAGCAGCCCGGGAGGCCTCCAAAACACTGAAGCTTTCTTT. The encoded protein is CASSPGGLQNTEAFF. The chain links TRBV25-1 to TRBJ1-1, with D hard to call. The V gene's germline CDR1 is MGHDK and CDR2 SYGVNS. The CDR3 covers 15 residues. The V end lost 6 bases, the J end lost 2 bases, and 16 bases lay between the germline ends.

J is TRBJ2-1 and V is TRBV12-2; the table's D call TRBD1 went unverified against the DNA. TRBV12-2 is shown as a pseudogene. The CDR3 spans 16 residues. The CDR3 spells CASRLIEGVDHNEQFF. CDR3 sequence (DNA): TGTGCAAGTCGCTTAATCGAGGGGGTGGATCACAATGAGCAGTTCTTC.

CDR3 loop: CASSRGQGGGTGELFF. As DNA, the CDR3 is TGTGCCAGCAGCCGCGGGCAGGGCGGAGGCACCGGGGAGCTGTTTTTT. The rearrangement uses TRBV4-2 and TRBJ2-2; D could derive from TRBD1 or TRBD2 (5 bases each). The CDR3 spans 16 residues. CDR1 and CDR2 (germline): LGHNA, YNFKEQ. The germline V and J ends were trimmed by 4 bases and 4 bases, with 16 bases remaining between them.

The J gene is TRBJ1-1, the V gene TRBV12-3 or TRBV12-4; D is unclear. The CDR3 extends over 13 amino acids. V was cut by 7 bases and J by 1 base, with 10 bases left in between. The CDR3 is CASTGGGNTEAFF. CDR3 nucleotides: TGTGCCAGCACCGGCGGCGGGAACACTGAAGCTTTCTTT.

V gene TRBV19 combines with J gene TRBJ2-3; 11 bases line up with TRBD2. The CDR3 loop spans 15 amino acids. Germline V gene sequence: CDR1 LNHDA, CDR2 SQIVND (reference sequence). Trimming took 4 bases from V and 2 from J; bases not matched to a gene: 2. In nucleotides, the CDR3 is TGTGCCAGTAGTAAGACTAGCGGGGCCACAGATACGCAGTATTTT. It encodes CASSKTSGATDTQYF.

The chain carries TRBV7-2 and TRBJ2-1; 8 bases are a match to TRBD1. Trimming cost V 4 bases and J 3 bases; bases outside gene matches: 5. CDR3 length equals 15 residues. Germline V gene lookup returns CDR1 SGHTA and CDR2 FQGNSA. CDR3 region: CASSSRQGLYNEQFF. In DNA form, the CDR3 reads TGTGCCAGCAGCTCCCGACAGGGGCTCTACAATGAGCAGTTCTTC.

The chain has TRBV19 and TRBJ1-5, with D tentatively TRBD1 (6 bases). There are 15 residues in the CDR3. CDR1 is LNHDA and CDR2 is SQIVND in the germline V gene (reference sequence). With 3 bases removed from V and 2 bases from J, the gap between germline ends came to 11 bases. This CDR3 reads CASSIAGGGNQPQHF. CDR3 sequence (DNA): TGTGCCAGTAGTATTGCCGGGGGCGGCAATCAGCCCCAGCATTTT.

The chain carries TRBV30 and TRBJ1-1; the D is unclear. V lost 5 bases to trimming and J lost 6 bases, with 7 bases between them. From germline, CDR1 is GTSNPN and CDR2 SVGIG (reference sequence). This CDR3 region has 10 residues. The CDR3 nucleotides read TGTGCCTGGTCAACCGCTGAAGCTTTCTTT. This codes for CAWSTAEAFF. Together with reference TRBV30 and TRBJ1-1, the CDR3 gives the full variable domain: SQTIHQWPATLVQPVGSPLSLECTVEGTSNPNLYWYRQAAGRGLQLLFYSVGIGQISSEVPQNLSASRPQDRQFILSSKKLLLSDSGFYLCAWSTAEAFFGQGTRLTVV.

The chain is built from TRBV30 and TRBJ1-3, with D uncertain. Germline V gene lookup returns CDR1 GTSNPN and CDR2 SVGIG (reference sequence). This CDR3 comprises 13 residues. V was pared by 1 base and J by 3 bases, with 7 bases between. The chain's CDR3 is CAWSEGLGNTIYF. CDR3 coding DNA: TGTGCCTGGAGTGAAGGGCTTGGAAACACCATATATTTT.

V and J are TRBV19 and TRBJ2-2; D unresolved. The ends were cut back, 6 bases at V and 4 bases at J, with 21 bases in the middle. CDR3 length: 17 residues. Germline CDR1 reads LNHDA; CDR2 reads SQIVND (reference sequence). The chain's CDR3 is CASRALITSFATGELFF. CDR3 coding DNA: TGTGCCAGTAGGGCGCTGATAACGTCCTTCGCCACCGGGGAGCTGTTTTTT.

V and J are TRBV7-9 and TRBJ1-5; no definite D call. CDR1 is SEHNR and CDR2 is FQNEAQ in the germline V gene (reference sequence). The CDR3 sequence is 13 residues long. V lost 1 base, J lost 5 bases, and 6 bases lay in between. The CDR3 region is CASSLVSDQPQHF. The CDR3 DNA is TGTGCCAGCAGCTTAGTTAGTGATCAGCCCCAGCATTTT.

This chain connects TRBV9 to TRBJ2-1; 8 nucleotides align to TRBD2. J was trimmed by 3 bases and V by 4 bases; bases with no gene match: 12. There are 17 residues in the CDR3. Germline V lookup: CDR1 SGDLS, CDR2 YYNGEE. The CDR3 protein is CASSPRGARGGYNEQFF. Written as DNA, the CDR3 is TGTGCCAGCAGCCCCCGAGGGGCTCGGGGGGGCTACAATGAGCAGTTCTTC. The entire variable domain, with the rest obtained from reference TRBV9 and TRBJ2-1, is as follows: DSGVTQTPKHLITATGQRVTLRCSPRSGDLSVYWYQQSLDQGLQFLIQYYNGEERAKGNILERFSAQQFPDLHSELNLSSLELGDSALYFCASSPRGARGGYNEQFFGPGTRLTVL.

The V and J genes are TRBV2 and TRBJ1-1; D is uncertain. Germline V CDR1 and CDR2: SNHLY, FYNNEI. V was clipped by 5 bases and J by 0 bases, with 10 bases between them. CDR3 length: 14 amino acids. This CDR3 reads CASSPYPMNTEAFF. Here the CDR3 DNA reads TGTGCCAGCAGTCCGTATCCCATGAACACTGAAGCTTTCTTT.

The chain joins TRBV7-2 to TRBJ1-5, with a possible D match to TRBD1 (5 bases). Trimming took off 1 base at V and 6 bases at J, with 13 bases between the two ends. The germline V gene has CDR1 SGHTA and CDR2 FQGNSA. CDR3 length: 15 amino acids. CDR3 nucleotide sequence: TGTGCCAGCAGCTTAGAGGTCTTCGGGACTCAGCCCCAGCATTTT. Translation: CASSLEVFGTQPQHF.

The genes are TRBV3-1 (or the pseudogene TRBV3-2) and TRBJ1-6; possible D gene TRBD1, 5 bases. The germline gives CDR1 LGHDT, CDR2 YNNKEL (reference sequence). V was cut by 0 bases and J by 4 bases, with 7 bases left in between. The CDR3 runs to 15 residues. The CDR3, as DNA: TGTGCCAGCAGCCAAGATGGGGGGTATAATTCACCCCTCCACTTT. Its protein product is CASSQDGGYNSPLHF.

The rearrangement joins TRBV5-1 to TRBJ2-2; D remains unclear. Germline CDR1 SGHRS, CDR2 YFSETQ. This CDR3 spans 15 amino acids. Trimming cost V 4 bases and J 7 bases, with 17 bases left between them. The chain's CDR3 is CASSPDVGYSGELFF. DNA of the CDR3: TGCGCCAGCAGCCCCGACGTAGGGTATAGCGGGGAGCTGTTTTTT.

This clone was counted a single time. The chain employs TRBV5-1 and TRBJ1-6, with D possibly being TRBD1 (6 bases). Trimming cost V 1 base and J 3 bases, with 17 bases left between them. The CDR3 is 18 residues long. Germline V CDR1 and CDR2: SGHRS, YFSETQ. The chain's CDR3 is CASSLLVTGANYNSPLHF. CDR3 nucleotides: TGCGCCAGCAGCTTGCTTGTGACAGGCGCTAACTATAATTCACCCCTCCACTTT.